Listed below are T cell receptor beta chains from one sample, sequenced in a study of T cells in narcolepsy. Repertoires were generated with immunoSEQ multiplex PCR, while TCRdb's copy carries only in-frame clones and drops some. The top ten clones hold 1.5% to 2% of a sample with over 10,000 clones, 85% to 90% of them seen once. The sequencing sample was made of CD45RA- memory CD4+ T cells from PBMCs. All receptors come from a human donor with narcolepsy. Each CDR3 is given with its conserved first and last residue. The D gene is left open where the match is weak. Expanded clones get a size class; other rows say once, few or many, or leave the size out.

TGTGCCTGGTGCCCCGGCGGGAATGAAAAACTGTTTTTT	CAWCPGGNEKLFF	TRBJ1-4	-	TRBV30	-
TGCAGCGTTATAAGGCAGGGGGCGCCCAATGAGCAGTTCTTC	CSVIRQGAPNEQFF	TRBJ2-1	TRBD1	TRBV29-1	once
TGTGCCAGCAGCGTAGGGGGACAGGGGAGGCTTAAATCCTACGAGCAGTACTTC	CASSVGGQGRLKSYEQYF	TRBJ2-7	TRBD1	TRBV9	-
TGTGCCAGCAGCGAAGGGGGACAGGGAAATTCACCCCTCCACTTT	CASSEGGQGNSPLHF	TRBJ1-6	TRBD1	TRBV9	-
TGTGCCAGCAGTCCCCGGGACAGGGGCAACTACGAGCAGTACTTC	CASSPRDRGNYEQYF	TRBJ2-7	TRBD1	TRBV6-6	medium-sized
TGCGCCAGCAGTGAGTCGACTCGGGTAGGTAGCGGCCCCCAGTACTTC	CASSESTRVGSGPQYF	TRBJ2-7	-	TRBV10-2	-
TGCAGTGCTATAAAAACCTACGAGCAGTACTTC	CSAIKTYEQYF	TRBJ2-7	-	TRBV20-1	-
TGTGCCAGCAGCGGACAGTCCAGCTTGAACACTGAAGCTTTCTTT	CASSGQSSLNTEAFF	TRBJ1-1	-	TRBV2	-
TGTGCCAGCAGACAGGGAAAGACCCAGTACTTC	CASRQGKTQYF	TRBJ2-5	-	TRBV25-1	-
TGTGCCAGTAGTATAGCGGCTAGCGGGAGGCCCTACGAGCAGTACTTC	CASSIAASGRPYEQYF	TRBJ2-7	TRBD2	TRBV19	-
TGTGCCAGCAGGAGCAGGGAAGGTGCTGAAAAACTGTTTTTT	CASRSREGAEKLFF	TRBJ1-4	-	TRBV2	-
TGTGCCACTGGGGGTACTGACAGGGTTAATTCACCCCTCCACTTT	CATGGTDRVNSPLHF	TRBJ1-6	TRBD1	TRBV6-5	-
TGTGCCAGCAGCAATGGGGGGTTGGATACGCAGTATTTT	CASSNGGLDTQYF	TRBJ2-3	-	TRBV21-1	once
TGTGCCAGCAGTCACCGGGACAGGGGGGGAGAGACCCAGTACTTC	CASSHRDRGGETQYF	TRBJ2-5	TRBD1	TRBV6-1	-
TGTGCCAGCAGCTGGGCCCCGGGTAGCGCGTACGAGCAGTACTTC	CASSWAPGSAYEQYF	TRBJ2-7	-	TRBV7-2	-
TGTGCCAGCACCCCGGGCGGGCGCGGCGAGCAGTACTTC	CASTPGGRGEQYF	TRBJ2-7	-	TRBV7-9	-
TGTGCCAGCAGCTCGGGACAGAACACTGAAGCTTTCTTT	CASSSGQNTEAFF	TRBJ1-1	-	TRBV7-2	-
TGTGCCAGCAGTGGGGCGACTAGCGGCGCGAACACCGGGGAGCTGTTTTTT	CASSGATSGANTGELFF	TRBJ2-2	TRBD2	TRBV6-1	-
TGTGCCAGCAGCTTAAAAGGGGAAGGCGAGCAGTACTTC	CASSLKGEGEQYF	TRBJ2-7	-	TRBV7-3	-
TGTGCCACCGCCGACAGGGGTGATATCGGTGGCTACACCTTC	CATADRGDIGGYTF	TRBJ1-2	TRBD1	TRBV19	few
TGCAGCGTTGAAGATCTCTCCAGGGGGATCTACAATGAGCAGTTCTTC	CSVEDLSRGIYNEQFF	TRBJ2-1	TRBD1	TRBV29-1	-
TGTGCCAGTAGTTCACTAGGCCTCTACGAGCAGTACTTC	CASSSLGLYEQYF	TRBJ2-7	-	TRBV19	few
TGCGCCAGCAGCTTGGATATAGTGTTGCAGGGAGAGCAGTACTTC	CASSLDIVLQGEQYF	TRBJ2-7	-	TRBV5-1	-
TGTGCCAGCAGTTTGGGCAGGAACTCCTACGAGCAGTACTTC	CASSLGRNSYEQYF	TRBJ2-7	-	TRBV27	-
TGTGCCAGCAGCCTCCGGACAGGGGGGGACTATGGCTACACCTTC	CASSLRTGGDYGYTF	TRBJ1-2	TRBD1	TRBV9	once
TGTGCCAGCAGCCCTTCTCAGGGGGACTACAATGAGCAGTTCTTC	CASSPSQGDYNEQFF	TRBJ2-1	TRBD1	TRBV28	once
TGTGCCAGCAGCTTAACAGTGGCTGGAGCCCACGAGCAGTACTTC	CASSLTVAGAHEQYF	TRBJ2-7	-	TRBV7-3	-
TGTGCCATCCAGAGATTAAAAGGGACTAGTACCCATGAGCAGTTCTTC	CAIQRLKGTSTHEQFF	TRBJ2-1	TRBD2	TRBV10-3	once
TGTGCCAGCAGTGTTGCGGCAGGGGCCTCATACGAGCAGTACTTC	CASSVAAGASYEQYF	TRBJ2-7	-	TRBV2	-
TGTGCCAGCAGCAGTGGGCAGGACTATGGCTACACCTTC	CASSSGQDYGYTF	TRBJ1-2	-	TRBV5-6	-
TGCAGCGTTGTGATTAGCGGGAGCCCCGGGTTCTACAATGAGCAGTTCTTC	CSVVISGSPGFYNEQFF	TRBJ2-1	TRBD2	TRBV29-1	-
TGTGCCAGCTCCCCCTCGGTAGTCTCCTACAATGAGCAGTTCTTC	CASSPSVVSYNEQFF	TRBJ2-1	-	TRBV18	once
TGTGCCAGCAGCTTGGCCGGGACAGGGGCCTACGAGCAGTACTTC	CASSLAGTGAYEQYF	TRBJ2-7	TRBD1	TRBV5-4	once
TGTGCCAGCAGCTTAAGAGGGCCTACTCAAGAGACCCAGTACTTC	CASSLRGPTQETQYF	TRBJ2-5	-	TRBV7-9	-
TGTGCCAGTAGCCGAGGGACAGGGGAATCTGGGGCCAACGTCCTGACTTTC	CASSRGTGESGANVLTF	TRBJ2-6	TRBD1	TRBV19	-
TGCGCCAGCAGCCCCGGGACAGAGGCAGGCGAGCAGTACTTC	CASSPGTEAGEQYF	TRBJ2-7	TRBD1	TRBV5-1	-
TGTGCCAGTAGTATAGCGGGGAATTCACCCCTCCACTTT	CASSIAGNSPLHF	TRBJ1-6	-	TRBV19	once
TGTGCCAGCAGACGGGACAGCCCCCACAATGAGCAGTTCTTC	CASRRDSPHNEQFF	TRBJ2-1	TRBD1	TRBV2	few
TGTGCCAGCAGCTCCCCTACTAGCGGGAGGGCGTACGAGCAGTACTTC	CASSSPTSGRAYEQYF	TRBJ2-7	TRBD2	TRBV5-4	-
TGTGCCAGCAGCGTAGGAGGGAGCACCGATTACAATGAGCAGTTCTTC	CASSVGGSTDYNEQFF	TRBJ2-1	-	TRBV9	-
TGTGCCATCAGTGAGCCTGAGACAGGGCTCGGTGGTAATGAAAAACTGTTTTTT	CAISEPETGLGGNEKLFF	TRBJ1-4	TRBD1	TRBV10-3	few
TGTGCCAGCCTAGCGAGAGATACGCAGTATTTT	CASLARDTQYF	TRBJ2-3	-	TRBV7-9	-
TGTGCCAGCAGCTCCCCCACAGGGGGTAATGGCTACACCTTC	CASSSPTGGNGYTF	TRBJ1-2	TRBD1	TRBV7-9	-
TGTGCCAGCAGTGAAGGGGTGGACAGAAGTTATGGCTACACCTTC	CASSEGVDRSYGYTF	TRBJ1-2	-	TRBV6-1	-
TGTGCCAGCAGTGGGGACCATAGCGGGAGTTATCTGTTCTTC	CASSGDHSGSYLFF	TRBJ2-1	TRBD2	TRBV6-4	-
TGCGCCAGCAGCCAAGGACTAGCGGAGAATGAGCAGTTCTTC	CASSQGLAENEQFF	TRBJ2-1	TRBD2	TRBV4-1	-
TGTGCCAGCAGCACTCGGCCGGGACAGGAGTATCAGCCCCAGCATTTT	CASSTRPGQEYQPQHF	TRBJ1-5	TRBD1	TRBV5-5	-
TGTGCCAGCAGCCCTCACGACTCCTGGGTAGAGACCCAGTACTTC	CASSPHDSWVETQYF	TRBJ2-5	-	TRBV7-3	-
TGTGCCAGCAGCGTCCGGGACAGGGGATTCTATAATTCACCCCTCCACTTT	CASSVRDRGFYNSPLHF	TRBJ1-6	TRBD1	TRBV9	-
TGTGCCAGTTCCCCGGACGCGGGCGGTTTGGGCGAGCAGTACTTC	CASSPDAGGLGEQYF	TRBJ2-7	-	TRBV19	-
TGTGCCATCAGTTTAACCGGGGGAAGGAGCTCCTACGAGCAGTACTTC	CAISLTGGRSSYEQYF	TRBJ2-7	-	TRBV10-3	once